This T cell receptor beta chain was recorded in a study of cytomegalovirus exposure and HLA in healthy donors. Sequenced by immunoSEQ multiplex PCR; TCRdb stores in-frame clones only, minus some. The repertoire holds over 100,000 clones, with 89% as singletons. Per the germline V gene, CDR1 is LNHDA and CDR2 is SQIVND (reference sequence). The CDR3 runs to 13 residues. Trimming took off 3 bases at V and 4 bases at J, with 9 bases between the two ends. Broader study findings: Cytomegalovirus-associated status was assigned to some 160 TCR beta chains. While the bulk of TCR sequences proved rare, some public TCRs turned up in many donors. The TCR clusters that emerged in the first cohort tended, a later analysis found, to co-occur in the approximately 110 validation repertoires.

These donors were members of the roughly 120-subject validation cohort, a group separate from the roughly 700-subject first cohort. To note about this clone: Its antigen is not known.

The chain employs TRBV19 and TRBJ1-1; D ambiguous. Material for sequencing was PBMCs. The TCR sequence derives from a woman aged 18 to 35 in good health and CMV-seronegative. The CDR3 nucleotides are TGTGCCAGTAGTATTTGGCTGGCCACTGAAGCTTTCTTT. This translates into CASSIWLATEAFF.